This T cell receptor (beta chain) was recorded in a study of T-cell memory formation after mild COVID-19. The wider study: TCR clusters were mostly donor specific. Study-wide points: Within pre-infection memory, some responding clones were found, suggesting cross-reactive memory joined. CD4+ contracting clones were found mainly in CM and EM, and CD8+ ones in EMRA. Balance between CD4 and CD8 was seen in clones contracting day 15 to 85, and a CD4+ lean was seen in later expanders.

There are a few counts of this clonotype. Its antigen remains unidentified. This CDR3 is built from 13 residues. Germline V gene data show CDR1 as SGHTA and CDR2 as FQGTGA. Trimming took off 1 base at V and 5 bases at J, with 5 bases between the two ends. TCRdb re-called the 5' RACE reads through MiXCR, storing one row per CDR3 protein. The profile shows around 250,000 distinct CDR3 sequences, over 15% of them singletons. Sequencing was done on a sample of PBMCs or a T cell subset sorted from them (not recorded which). V gene TRBV7-3 combines with J gene TRBJ2-2; D remains ambiguous. The receptor's source is a man between 18 and 29 years old who had mild COVID-19 (a few samples of this study predate the infection). Cell type and time point are not known. CDR3: CASSLSGTGELFF. Here the CDR3 DNA reads TGTGCCAGCAGCTTAAGCGGAACCGGGGAGCTGTTTTTT.